Below, 29 T cell receptor beta chains from the same sample are listed, as sequenced in a study of CD8+ T cells in alopecia areata. TCR sequencing used cDNA made by reverse transcription of extracted RNA. Libraries were prepared by immunoSEQ multiplex PCR; TCRdb keeps only in-frame clonotypes and omits some of them. The sample gives about 140,000 clones, roughly half of which show up once; approximately 1% is in the top ten. The sequences come from CD4+ T cells sorted from blood, collected at week 0. All receptors derive from a human donor with alopecia areata.

The V call is TRBV18, the J call TRBJ2-3; 10 bases are a match to TRBD2. V lost 3 bases and J lost 1; bases outside the gene matches: 1. The CDR3 is 15 residues long. Germline V gene data show CDR1 as KGHSH and CDR2 as LQKENI. CDR3 in amino acids: CASSPTSGGTDTQYF. In DNA form, the CDR3 reads TGTGCCAGCTCACCTACTAGCGGGGGCACAGATACGCAGTATTTT.

The chain is built from TRBV14 and TRBJ2-7, with D unresolved. This CDR3 has 11 residues. Trimming cost V 2 bases and J 6 bases, with 5 bases left between them. Germline CDR1 SGHDN, CDR2 FVKESK. The CDR3, as DNA: TGTGCCAGCAGCCAATCAAGCGAGCAGTACTTC. Amino acid sequence: CASSQSSEQYF.

This clone has more than one count but fewer than ten. The V call is TRBV18, the J call TRBJ2-3; possibly TRBD1 for D (6 bases). This CDR3 comprises 12 residues. V was trimmed by 5 bases and J by 9 bases, leaving 12 bases between them. Germline-derived CDR1 and CDR2 are KGHSH and LQKENI. Written as DNA, the CDR3 is TGTGCCAGCTCATCGGACAGTCCCACGCAGTATTTT. This codes for CASSSDSPTQYF. Full variable domain (outside the CDR3, taken from reference TRBV18 and TRBJ2-3): NAGVMQNPRHLVRRRGQEARLRCSPMKGHSHVYWYRQLPEEGLKFMVYLQKENIIDESGMPKERFSAEFPKEGPSILRIQQVVRGDSAAYFCASSSDSPTQYFGPGTRLTVL.

The CDR3 is CASSLSGNYGYTF. In DNA, the CDR3 is TGTGCCAGCAGTTTGTCAGGGAACTATGGCTACACCTTC. The rearrangement links TRBV28 to TRBJ1-2; possibly TRBD1 for D (5 bases). Trimming removed 3 bases at V and 2 bases at J, with 7 bases between. Per germline, CDR1 MDHEN and CDR2 SYDVKM. The CDR3 loop spans 13 amino acids.

This clone was detected only once. This sample also contains other DNA sequences that code for the same CDR3. CDR3 protein: CASSLERMNTEAFF. In nucleotides, the CDR3 is TGCGCCAGCAGCTTGGAGCGGATGAACACTGAAGCTTTCTTT. The chain has TRBV5-1 and TRBJ1-1; no definite D call. The CDR3 has 14 residues. Germline V lookup: CDR1 SGHRS, CDR2 YFSETQ. Trimming pared 0 bases from V and 0 bases from J, leaving 6 bases between.

There are a few counts of this clone. The rearrangement links TRBV30 to TRBJ1-5; 9 bases align to TRBD1. This CDR3 is built from 15 residues. With V trimmed by 0 bases and J by 5 bases, 5 bases remained unmatched. Germline values: CDR1 GTSNPN, CDR2 SVGIG (reference sequence). The CDR3 sequence: CAWSVRDRVYQPQHF. In DNA, the CDR3 is TGTGCCTGGAGTGTAAGGGACAGGGTCTATCAGCCCCAGCATTTT.

This clone was seen many times. The J gene is TRBJ2-7, the V gene TRBV7-8; D not certain. The CDR3 sequence is 12 residues long. CDR1 and CDR2 from the germline V gene are SGHVS and FQNEAQ. The V end was cut by 5 bases, the J end by 3 bases, with 8 bases between. Written as DNA, the CDR3 is TGTGCCAGCAGCCGTATCAACTACGAGCAGTACTTC. As protein: CASSRINYEQYF.

This clone was observed a few times. The chain employs TRBV27 and TRBJ1-5; a possible D gene is TRBD1 (6 bases). The CDR3 contains 15 residues. Germline V CDR1 and CDR2: MNHEY, SMNVEV (reference sequence). The V end lost 6 bases, the J end lost 0 bases, and 12 bases lay between the germline ends. The CDR3 bases are TGTGCCAGCAGCCCACAGGGACATAGCAATCAGCCCCAGCATTTT. It translates to CASSPQGHSNQPQHF.

The CDR3 loop reads CSVVGGSVYEQYF. The CDR3 DNA sequence: TGCAGCGTTGTGGGGGGAAGCGTCTACGAGCAGTACTTC. This chain links TRBV29-1 with TRBJ2-5, with D possibly being TRBD2 (6 bases). The J call is uncertain, as TRBJ2-7 better fits the DNA end. This CDR3 region has 13 residues. Germline-derived CDR1 and CDR2 are SQVTM and ANQGSEA.

The chain has TRBV6-1 and TRBJ2-5; D might be TRBD2 (7 bases). This CDR3 is built from 14 residues. Between the trimmed V and J ends, which lost 4 bases and 5 bases, there was a span of 14 bases. CDR1 and CDR2 from the germline V gene are MNHNS and SASEGT. CDR3 region: CASSGTGRGETQYF. The CDR3 nucleotides read TGTGCCAGCAGTGGCACAGGGAGGGGGGAGACCCAGTACTTC.

The rearrangement links TRBV15 to TRBJ2-3, with 13 bases aligning to TRBD2. CDR3 length equals 16 residues. The V gene's germline CDR1 is LNHNV and CDR2 YYDKDF (reference sequence). V was clipped by 4 bases and J by 0 bases; unmatched bases: 1. In DNA form, the CDR3 reads TGTGCCACCAGCAAGGGACTAGCGGGGAGCACAGATACGCAGTATTTT. It yields the protein CATSKGLAGSTDTQYF.

The chain couples TRBV30 to TRBJ2-7; tentative D call: TRBD1 (6 bases). Germline CDR1 reads GTSNPN; CDR2 reads SVGIG (reference sequence). The V gene lost 1 base and the J gene lost 4 bases, with 8 bases spanning the gap. This CDR3 has 12 residues. CDR3 residues: CAWSATGYEQYF. In DNA form, the CDR3 reads TGTGCCTGGAGTGCCACAGGGTACGAGCAGTACTTC.

The chain links TRBV21-1 to TRBJ2-5; the DNA was not used to check the table's D call, TRBD2. TRBV21-1 is a pseudogene. The CDR3 totals 11 residues. For the CDR3, the DNA is TGTGCCGTAGGAGAGAAAGAGACCCAGTACTTC. The encoded protein is CAVGEKETQYF.

The chain recombines TRBV9 with TRBJ2-1; 8 bases match TRBD2. The CDR3 has 15 amino acids. Losses at the gene ends were 3 bases for V and 7 bases for J; bases not matched to a gene: 9. Per germline, CDR1 SGDLS and CDR2 YYNGEE. The CDR3 spells CASSALSGRENEQFF. CDR3 DNA sequence: TGTGCCAGCAGCGCCCTCAGCGGGAGAGAGAATGAGCAGTTCTTC.

The rearrangement joins TRBV6-6 to TRBJ2-5, with 8 bases aligning to TRBD2. J gave up 4 bases and V 7 bases, and 5 bases lay outside the gene matches. Germline V gives CDR1 MNHNY, CDR2 SVGAGI (reference sequence). This CDR3 is 13 amino acids long. The CDR3 sequence is CASTLGGGETQYF. CDR3 in DNA: TGTGCCAGCACCCTCGGGGGGGGAGAGACCCAGTACTTC.

The V gene is TRBV5-1, the J gene TRBJ1-5; tentative D call: TRBD1 (5 bases). Germline V gives CDR1 SGHRS, CDR2 YFSETQ. The CDR3 covers 13 residues. V lost 4 bases to trimming and J lost 8 bases, with 13 bases between them. The CDR3 here is CASSPGGFEPQHF. The DNA of the CDR3 is TGCGCCAGCAGCCCGGGGGGATTCGAGCCCCAGCATTTT.

This clone has a single count. The chain carries TRBV7-3 and TRBJ1-1, with a weak D call TRBD1 (6 bases). The CDR3 has 13 residues. The germline V and J ends were trimmed by 3 bases and 3 bases, with 8 bases remaining between them. Per the germline V gene, CDR1 is SGHTA and CDR2 is FQGTGA. DNA for the CDR3: TGTGCCAGCAGCTTGAACAGGGACACTGAAGCTTTCTTT. Its translation: CASSLNRDTEAFF.

The chain combines TRBV4-1 with TRBJ2-2, with a tentative D call TRBD1 (6 bases). Germline V gene sequence: CDR1 MGHRA, CDR2 YSYEKL. The CDR3 contains 14 residues. V was shortened by 4 bases and J by 13 bases, with 19 bases between the two germline ends. The DNA for the CDR3 is TGCGCCAGCAGCCGAAATCTGCAGGGGTTCGGGCTGTTTTTT. This translates into CASSRNLQGFGLFF.

The rearrangement joins TRBV15 to TRBJ2-1; 10 nucleotides match TRBD2. Germline trimming cut 2 bases from V and 8 bases from J; bases unmatched to any gene: 6. The CDR3 consists of 15 residues. Germline V gives CDR1 LNHNV, CDR2 YYDKDF (reference sequence). The CDR3 DNA sequence: TGTGCCACCAGCAGAACGCCTAGCGGGAGCGATGAGCAGTTCTTC. Protein: CATSRTPSGSDEQFF.

The J gene is TRBJ1-1, the V gene TRBV29-1; the D is unclear. This CDR3 comprises 10 residues. V was shortened by 7 bases and J by 2 bases, with 5 bases between the two germline ends. CDR1 is SQVTM, CDR2 ANQGSEA, per germline. The CDR3 is CSAGNTEAFF. The CDR3 coding sequence is TGCAGCGCCGGAAACACTGAAGCTTTCTTT.

The chain is built from TRBV30 and TRBJ2-5; no clear D gene. The CDR3 length is 12 residues. Trimming took off 2 bases at V and 3 bases at J, with 7 bases between the two ends. Per the germline V gene, CDR1 is GTSNPN and CDR2 is SVGIG (reference sequence). Here the CDR3 DNA reads TGTGCCTGGAGTCCCCAAGAAGAGACCCAGTACTTC. Protein: CAWSPQEETQYF. Using reference TRBV30 and TRBJ2-5 for the parts outside the CDR3, the full variable domain is SQTIHQWPATLVQPVGSPLSLECTVEGTSNPNLYWYRQAAGRGLQLLFYSVGIGQISSEVPQNLSASRPQDRQFILSSKKLLLSDSGFYLCAWSPQEETQYFGPGTRLLVL.

This clone was picked up a small number of times. J is TRBJ2-7 and V is TRBV27; 10 bases match TRBD1. The CDR3 is made up of 13 amino acids. From germline, CDR1 is MNHEY and CDR2 SMNVEV (reference sequence). The V and J ends lost 7 bases and 7 bases, in that order; junction bases with no gene match: 7. The CDR3 DNA follows: TGTGCCAGCATGGGACAGGGGACGCGGGAGCAGTACTTC. Amino acids: CASMGQGTREQYF.

This chain joins TRBV4-2 and TRBJ2-7; tentatively, D is TRBD2 (5 bases). Germline V gene lookup returns CDR1 LGHNA and CDR2 YNFKEQ. V lost 1 base to trimming and J lost 4 bases, with 17 bases between them. The CDR3 runs 16 residues. CDR3 nucleotide sequence: TGTGCCAGCAGCCAAGGGAATAGCGTGTCGAGTTACGAGCAGTACTTC. It translates to CASSQGNSVSSYEQYF.

This chain connects TRBV30 to TRBJ2-7; TRBD1 agrees at 9 bases. This CDR3 has 15 residues. CDR1 is GTSNPN, CDR2 SVGIG, per germline (reference sequence). The ends lost 0 bases at V and 6 bases at J; junction bases unmatched: 9. DNA of the CDR3: TGTGCCTGGAGTGTTACCGGGACAGGGAGGCGCGAGCAGTACTTC. Translating it yields CAWSVTGTGRREQYF.

The table lists this clone with a few counts. V is TRBV4-1 and J is TRBJ2-7, with TRBD1 matching 9 bases. V shed 3 bases, J shed 5 bases, and the junction held 11 bases outside the gene matches. Germline assignment: CDR1 MGHRA and CDR2 YSYEKL. The CDR3 runs 16 residues. CDR3 DNA: TGCGCCAGCAGCCAGTCCGGAGACAGGGGGTTCAACGAGCAGTACTTC. This translates into CASSQSGDRGFNEQYF.

This clone was seen a few times. This rearrangement joins TRBV30 to TRBJ1-2; 8 positions agree with TRBD1. Germline CDR1 and CDR2: GTSNPN and SVGIG (reference sequence). The CDR3 extends over 14 amino acids. Germline trimming cut 4 bases from V and 4 bases from J; bases unmatched to any gene: 8. This CDR3 is CAWKLDREAYGYTF. Written as DNA, the CDR3 is TGTGCCTGGAAGTTGGACAGGGAAGCCTATGGCTACACCTTC.

The rearrangement links TRBV29-1 to TRBJ2-3, with 10 bases aligning to TRBD2. With 6 bases clipped from V and 2 bases from J, the junction kept 5 bases outside the gene matches. CDR3 length equals 14 residues. Germline V lookup: CDR1 SQVTM, CDR2 ANQGSEA. The DNA of the CDR3 is TGCAGCGTCCGGACTAGCGGTATCACAGATACGCAGTATTTT. Translation gives CSVRTSGITDTQYF.

The chain is built from TRBV30 and TRBJ1-1; D ambiguous. This CDR3 has 13 amino acids. Trimming left V 4 bases short and J 1 base short, with 10 bases between. Germline lookup yields CDR1 GTSNPN and CDR2 SVGIG (reference sequence). Written as DNA, the CDR3 is TGTGCCTGGATTCGGGGAGCGAACACTGAAGCTTTCTTT. Protein sequence: CAWIRGANTEAFF. Combining the CDR3 with reference TRBV30 and TRBJ1-1 gives the whole variable domain SQTIHQWPATLVQPVGSPLSLECTVEGTSNPNLYWYRQAAGRGLQLLFYSVGIGQISSEVPQNLSASRPQDRQFILSSKKLLLSDSGFYLCAWIRGANTEAFFGQGTRLTVV.

The CDR3 protein is CASSPGGRNTGELFF. CDR3 DNA sequence: TGTGCCAGCAGCCCGGGGGGTCGGAACACCGGGGAGCTGTTTTTT. The chain has TRBV11-3 and TRBJ2-2; 7 positions match TRBD2. V shed 5 bases and J 1 base; nucleotides not matched to a gene: 4. This CDR3 comprises 15 residues. From germline, CDR1 is SGHNT and CDR2 YENEEA.